This is a list of T cell receptor beta chains from one sample in a study of T cell repertoires in breast cancer. One entry per CDR3 protein results from TCRdb running MiXCR on the emulsion pairing reads. The sample has about 40,000 distinct CDR3 sequences; 35% to 50% are singletons. Sequencing was done on a sample of CD8+ T cells. These receptors were obtained from a pool of human donors with breast cancer or a healthy control (not recorded which). CDR3s include the opening cysteine and the closing phenylalanine or tryptophan. Each record gives: J gene, V gene, clone size, D gene, CDR3 protein, CDR3 DNA. A D gene is named only where the DNA matches it firmly. Expanded clones are given a class, and other clones once, few, many or no size at all.

TRBJ2-2 TRBV7-6 many TRBD2 CASSLIVAGEWNTGELFF TGTGCCAGCAGCTTAATCGTAGCGGGAGAGTGGAACACCGGGGAGCTGTTTTTT
TRBJ1-6 TRBV12-3/TRBV12-4 NA NA CASSPEGSYNSPLHF TGTGCCAGCAGCCCGGAGGGCTCCTATAATTCACCCCTCCACTTT
TRBJ1-4 TRBV27 NA NA CASSPQTTNEKLFF TGTGCCAGCAGTCCCCAAACAACTAATGAAAAACTGTTTTTT
TRBJ2-7 TRBV6-2/TRBV6-3 NA TRBD2 CASTPGGTPSSEQYF TGTGCCAGCACTCCCGGGGGGACGCCGTCCAGCGAGCAGTACTTC
TRBJ1-5 TRBV3-1 NA NA CASSKAGGSQPQHF TGTGCCAGCAGCAAGGCGGGGGGCTCTCAGCCCCAGCATTTT
TRBJ2-1 TRBV29-1 few NA CSVKLGDYNEQFF TGCAGCGTCAAGCTGGGGGACTACAATGAGCAGTTCTTC
TRBJ2-3 TRBV3-1 once NA CASSQYPDTQYF TGTGCCAGCAGCCAGTATCCAGATACGCAGTATTTT
TRBJ1-5 TRBV6-1 NA TRBD1 CASQGTALYEPQHF TGTGCCAGCCAAGGGACAGCACTTTATGAGCCCCAGCATTTT
TRBJ1-2 TRBV29-1 NA NA CSVDVASNYGYTF TGCAGCGTTGATGTAGCCAGCAACTATGGCTACACCTTC
TRBJ1-5 TRBV15 NA NA CATSRVPHSNQPEHF TGTGCCACCAGCAGAGTACCTCATAGCAATCAGCCCGAGCATTTT
TRBJ2-7 TRBV6-2/TRBV6-3 NA NA CASSWGRGFYEQYF TGTGCCAGCAGTTGGGGCAGGGGTTTCTACGAGCAGTACTTC
TRBJ2-1 TRBV6-2/TRBV6-3 many NA CASSYLDMNEQFF TGTGCCAGCAGTTACTTAGACATGAATGAGCAGTTCTTC
TRBJ1-1 TRBV6-1 many NA CASSVSAASNTEAFF TGTGCCAGCAGTGTATCCGCAGCCTCTAACACTGAAGCTTTCTTT
TRBJ1-1 TRBV20-1 NA NA CSASPGKYTEAFF TGCAGTGCTAGCCCGGGGAAGTACACTGAAGCTTTCTTT
TRBJ2-6 TRBV7-7 NA NA CASSPWDRTGANVLTF TGTGCCAGCAGCCCCTGGGACCGGACTGGGGCCAACGTCCTGACTTTC
TRBJ2-7 TRBV29-1 NA NA CSVEDAAYEQYF TGCAGCGTTGAAGATGCGGCCTACGAGCAGTACTTC
TRBJ2-3 TRBV7-3 many TRBD2 CASSSGLAGVFDTQYF TGTGCCAGCAGCTCAGGACTAGCGGGAGTTTTTGATACGCAGTATTTT
TRBJ1-5 TRBV7-2 NA NA CASAGTRLGPQHF TGTGCCAGTGCCGGGACAAGACTAGGGCCCCAGCATTTT
TRBJ2-1 TRBV12-5 NA NA CASGNSWGLGAYNEQFF TGTGCTAGTGGAAACTCTTGGGGGCTGGGGGCCTACAATGAGCAGTTCTTC
TRBJ2-1 TRBV2 NA NA CASLSGAAHNEQFF TGTGCCAGCCTTAGCGGCGCAGCGCACAATGAGCAGTTCTTC
TRBJ2-7 TRBV11-2 NA NA CASSFLGTGYEQYF TGTGCCAGCAGCTTCTTGGGTACCGGCTACGAGCAGTACTTC
TRBJ2-5 TRBV2 NA TRBD2 CASLAGETQYF TGTGCCAGCCTAGCGGGGGAGACCCAGTACTTC
TRBJ2-7 TRBV3-1 NA NA CASSQEAYEQYF TGTGCCAGCAGCCAAGAGGCCTACGAGCAGTACTTC
TRBJ2-3 TRBV6-5 NA TRBD1 CASSYSFVPGQGFGEDTQYF TGTGCCAGCAGTTACTCCTTCGTCCCGGGACAGGGGTTTGGGGAAGATACGCAGTATTTT
TRBJ2-4 TRBV7-2 once NA CASSLGTSSNIQYF TGTGCCAGCAGCCTCGGGACCAGTTCCAACATTCAGTACTTC
TRBJ2-2 TRBV5-1 few NA CASSYGQPGELFF TGCGCCAGCAGCTATGGACAACCCGGGGAGCTGTTTTTT
TRBJ1-1 TRBV6-5 once NA CASSYTTLFEAFF TGTGCCAGCAGTTACACAACCCTCTTTGAAGCTTTCTTT
TRBJ1-2 TRBV6-1 NA NA CASRVDRNRVYGYTF TGTGCCAGCAGAGTCGACAGGAACCGGGTCTATGGCTACACCTTC
TRBJ2-3 TRBV11-2 NA TRBD2 CASSKLAGVEGDTQYF TGTGCCAGCAGCAAACTAGCGGGAGTTGAGGGAGATACGCAGTATTTT
TRBJ2-3 TRBV19 few NA CASSEGNHGTQYF TGTGCCAGTAGTGAAGGGAACCACGGTACGCAGTATTTT
TRBJ2-1 TRBV7-2 few TRBD2 CASSLEPGLASEQFF TGTGCCAGCAGCTTAGAACCGGGACTAGCTAGTGAGCAGTTCTTC
TRBJ1-3 TRBV20-1 NA NA CSARAARDASGNTIYF TGCAGTGCTAGAGCTGCCAGGGACGCCTCTGGAAACACCATATATTTT
TRBJ2-6 TRBV6-2/TRBV6-3 NA NA CASSYSNSGVNVLTF TGTGCCAGCAGTTACTCGAATTCCGGCGTCAACGTCCTGACTTTC
TRBJ2-5 TRBV20-1 NA NA CSASTQRTIQKTQYF TGCAGTGCCTCGACTCAGCGGACAATCCAAAAGACCCAGTACTTC
TRBJ1-2 TRBV3-1 NA NA CASSQPSYGYTF TGTGCCAGCAGCCAGCCCTCCTATGGCTACACCTTC
TRBJ2-1 TRBV20-1 many TRBD2 CSAVSSGGSSYNEQFF TGCAGTGCTGTCTCCAGCGGGGGGAGCTCCTACAATGAGCAGTTCTTC
TRBJ1-4 TRBV4-2 few NA CASSPSRDIFNEKLFF TGTGCCAGCAGCCCGTCCCGGGACATATTTAATGAAAAACTGTTTTTT
TRBJ1-5 TRBV19 NA NA CASTDLGQPQHF TGTGCCAGTACTGACTTAGGTCAGCCCCAGCATTTT